The 17 T cell receptor beta chains given below trace back to one sample, sequenced in a study of T cells after posttransplantation cyclophosphamide. Clones were read by immunoSEQ multiplex PCR, and TCRdb kept only the in-frame ones, dropping some. Among about 22,000 clones listed, more than 70% were seen once. Control samples came 1 year after myeloablative marrow transplants with methotrexate plus calcineurin inhibitor. Sequences were derived from PBMCs, sampled after an allogeneic stem cell transplant with a calcineurin inhibitor and methotrexate. The receptor set was obtained from a female patient aged 50-60 years who received an allogeneic stem cell transplant from an unrelated donor, was CMV-positive, and had chronic GVHD only. Some of the T cells may derive from the graft donor.

The V gene is TRBV6-5, the J gene TRBJ2-1, with D possibly matching TRBD2 (6 bases). Deletions cut 0 bases from V and 0 bases from J, with 9 bases between. This CDR3 spans 16 amino acids. The germline V gene encodes CDR1 MNHEY and CDR2 SVGAGI. CDR3 sequence: CASSYSGGTSYNEQFF. CDR3 in DNA: TGTGCCAGCAGTTACTCAGGCGGGACCTCCTACAATGAGCAGTTCTTC.

This sequence joins TRBV18 and TRBJ2-1; 11 nucleotides align to TRBD2. This CDR3 has 14 amino acids. V shed 5 bases and J 9 bases; nucleotides not matched to a gene: 6. Germline V gene sequence: CDR1 KGHSH, CDR2 LQKENI. The CDR3 nucleotides are TGTGCCAGCTCATCACTAGCGGGAGATAGTGAGCAGTTCTTC. The encoded protein is CASSSLAGDSEQFF.

This clone has a single count. One junction end does not reproduce the germline sequence, and a read error may be involved. This sequence joins TRBV7-7 and TRBJ2-1, with a tentative D call TRBD1 (5 bases). From germline, CDR1 is SSHAT and CDR2 FNYEAQ (reference sequence). The CDR3 runs to 13 residues. CDR3 sequence reads: CASSLGPGREQFF. Here the CDR3 DNA reads TGTGCTAGCAGCTTAGGTCCAGGGCGAGAGCAGTTCTTC.

The gene calls are TRBV30 and TRBJ1-1; D is possibly TRBD1 (5 bases). Germline V gene lookup returns CDR1 GTSNPN and CDR2 SVGIG (reference sequence). The CDR3 is 13 amino acids. Trimming left V 0 bases short and J 3 bases short, with 8 bases between. CDR3 sequence: CAWSVGLHTEAFF. The CDR3 DNA reads as TGTGCCTGGAGTGTGGGGCTCCACACTGAAGCTTTCTTT.

This chain joins TRBV7-9 and TRBJ2-2; 7 nucleotides line up with TRBD1. V was pared by 5 bases and J by 2 bases, with 8 bases of the junction left unmatched. This CDR3 spans 16 amino acids. Per germline, CDR1 SEHNR and CDR2 FQNEAQ (reference sequence). CDR3 DNA sequence: TGTGCCAGCAGCGTAGACAGGGTCATCAACACCGGGGAGCTGTTTTTT. Protein sequence: CASSVDRVINTGELFF.

The chain couples TRBV9 to TRBJ2-3; D gene unclear. Trimming cost V 2 bases and J 3 bases, with 7 bases left between them. The CDR3 runs 13 residues. Per the germline V gene, CDR1 is SGDLS and CDR2 is YYNGEE. This CDR3 reads CASSVQTTDTQYF. The CDR3 DNA reads TGTGCCAGCAGCGTTCAAACTACAGATACGCAGTATTTT.

This clone occurred a few times. The rearrangement joins TRBV7-2 to TRBJ2-7, with 7 bases matching TRBD2. The CDR3 is 15 residues long. CDR1 and CDR2 from the germline V gene are SGHTA and FQGNSA. The V and J ends lost 1 base and 4 bases, in that order; junction bases with no gene match: 7. This CDR3 is CASSLGGGIRYEQYF. Here the CDR3 DNA reads TGTGCCAGCAGCTTAGGGGGGGGGATTAGATACGAGCAGTACTTC. Based on the CDR3 plus reference TRBV7-2 and TRBJ2-7, the full variable domain is GAGVSQSPSNKVTEKGKDVELRCDPISGHTALYWYRQSLGQGLEFLIYFQGNSAPDKSGLPSDRFSAERTGGSVSTLTIQRTQQEDSAVYLCASSLGGGIRYEQYFGPGTRLTVT.

The chain combines TRBV10-3 with TRBJ2-3; 7 positions match TRBD2. From germline, CDR1 is ENHRY and CDR2 SYGVKD. There are 15 residues in the CDR3. J was trimmed by 5 bases and V by 0 bases; bases with no gene match: 5. CDR3 residues: CAISESTASGDTQYF. In nucleotides, the CDR3 is TGTGCCATCAGTGAGTCGACGGCTAGCGGAGATACGCAGTATTTT.

This clone turned up a few times. V is TRBV6-6 and J is TRBJ1-2; no clear D gene. Trimming pared 2 bases from V and 6 bases from J, leaving 4 bases between. There are 11 residues in the CDR3. Germline V gene data show CDR1 as MNHNY and CDR2 as SVGAGI (reference sequence). CDR3 coding DNA: TGTGCCAGCAGTTACCTCGATGGCTACACCTTC. As protein: CASSYLDGYTF.

The chain couples TRBV30 to TRBJ1-1; TRBD1 might be the D (6 bases). Germline lookup yields CDR1 GTSNPN and CDR2 SVGIG (reference sequence). The CDR3 spans 14 residues. Trimming pared 2 bases from V and 6 bases from J, leaving 16 bases between. This CDR3 reads CAWSFLTGRAEAFF. The CDR3 region has the DNA TGTGCCTGGAGTTTCCTTACAGGGAGGGCTGAAGCTTTCTTT. Filled out from reference TRBV30 and TRBJ1-1, the complete variable domain reads SQTIHQWPATLVQPVGSPLSLECTVEGTSNPNLYWYRQAAGRGLQLLFYSVGIGQISSEVPQNLSASRPQDRQFILSSKKLLLSDSGFYLCAWSFLTGRAEAFFGQGTRLTVV.

The V call is TRBV27, the J call TRBJ2-7; no definite D call. CDR1 is MNHEY, CDR2 SMNVEV, per germline (reference sequence). The CDR3 covers 18 residues. The germline V and J ends were trimmed by 7 bases and 0 bases, with 25 bases remaining between them. The CDR3 bases are TGTGCCAGCAACCCCCGGCCGGGTCACTGTCAATTCTCCTACGAGCAGTACTTC. Translating it yields CASNPRPGHCQFSYEQYF.

V is TRBV4-1 and J is TRBJ2-7; 16 bases match TRBD2. Germline CDR1 and CDR2: MGHRA and YSYEKL. The V and J ends lost 1 base and 5 bases, in that order; junction bases with no gene match: 5. CDR3 size: 17 residues. The DNA for the CDR3 is TGCGCCAGCAGCCAAGTGGGACTAGCGGGAGGGTTAAACGAGCAGTACTTC. The encoded protein is CASSQVGLAGGLNEQYF.

The gene calls are TRBV2 and TRBJ2-3, with unresolved D. The CDR3 consists of 13 residues. Germline V gives CDR1 SNHLY, CDR2 FYNNEI. The germline V and J ends were trimmed by 4 bases and 4 bases, with 9 bases remaining between them. Here the CDR3 DNA reads TGTGCCAGCAGTGGCGATAACTCAGATACGCAGTATTTT. It translates to CASSGDNSDTQYF.

Of note for this clone: Other DNA sequences in this sample translate to the same CDR3. The chain joins TRBV4-1 to TRBJ2-7, with 8 nucleotides matching TRBD2. The CDR3 runs 15 residues. Germline CDR1 and CDR2: MGHRA and YSYEKL. V dropped 4 bases and J dropped 2; count of bases not matched to a gene: 7. CDR3 bases: TGCGCCAGCAGCCTTCAAGGACTAGCACCCTACGAGCAGTACTTC. Its translation is CASSLQGLAPYEQYF.

The chain joins TRBV5-1 to TRBJ2-3; tentatively, D is TRBD1 (5 bases). Germline assignment: CDR1 SGHRS and CDR2 YFSETQ. V dropped 0 bases and J dropped 5 bases, with 10 bases sitting between them. The CDR3 is made up of 14 amino acids. As DNA, the CDR3 is TGCGCCAGCAGCTTGGGACAGATGGGAGATACGCAGTATTTT. This translates into CASSLGQMGDTQYF. Complete variable domain (other parts from reference TRBV5-1 and TRBJ2-3): KAGVTQTPRYLIKTRGQQVTLSCSPISGHRSVSWYQQTPGQGLQFLFEYFSETQRNKGNFPGRFSGRQFSNSRSEMNVSTLELGDSALYLCASSLGQMGDTQYFGPGTRLTVL.

V usage is TRBV9 and J usage is TRBJ2-7; TRBD2 matches at 8 bases. CDR1 and CDR2 (germline): SGDLS, YYNGEE. V lost 7 bases, J lost 5 bases, and 11 bases stayed unmatched. CDR3 length equals 14 residues. The CDR3 sequence is CASARAGEVHEQYF. CDR3 DNA: TGTGCCAGCGCAAGAGCGGGAGAGGTCCACGAGCAGTACTTC.

The chain joins TRBV4-1 to TRBJ2-5, with D possibly matching TRBD1 (6 bases). This CDR3 comprises 12 residues. Germline loops: CDR1 MGHRA, CDR2 YSYEKL. Trimming removed 5 bases from V and 4 bases from J, with 8 bases in between. The CDR3 DNA reads TGCGCCAGCAGCGGACAGAGAGAGACCCAGTACTTC. Residues: CASSGQRETQYF.